This TCR beta chain was recorded in a study of OX40 agonist ivuxolimab in advanced cancers. On the study more broadly: The group had a mean age of roughly 56 years, ranged from about 23 to 79, and was approximately 81% male. Three partial responders included one hepatocellular carcinoma patient and two cutaneous melanoma patients. Therapy given before enrollment (anti-PD-1, anti-PD-L1 or anti-CTLA-4) was allowed, and 40% had some. The study, taken as a whole, reports: The mean number of expanded clones was higher in CD8+ T cells than in CD4+.

This clone was detected once. No antigen is known for it. Profiling relied on immunoSEQ multiplex PCR, and the TCRdb table lists in-frame clones only, not all of them. The sample gives tens of thousands of clones, around 84% of which show up once; approximately 6.5% is in the top ten. CDR1 is SGHVS, CDR2 FQNEAQ, per germline. This CDR3 comprises 15 residues. With V trimmed by 5 bases and J by 5 bases, 11 bases remained unmatched. The source material was CD4+ or CD8+ T cells sorted from blood, sampled in a trial of the OX40 agonist ivuxolimab. This chain connects TRBV7-8 to TRBJ2-7, with 8 bases aligning to TRBD2. The sequence came from an adult with an advanced solid tumor such as melanoma, head and neck, liver or kidney cancer. In nucleotides, the CDR3 is TGTGCCAGCAGCCCATTGAGGCGGGGGGACCACGAGCAGTACTTC. As protein: CASSPLRRGDHEQYF.